This T cell receptor beta chain was captured by sequencing in a study of shared clonotypes between healthy human individuals. At the level of the study: The study enrolled a couple of women and three men aged 18 to 49.

V lost 5 bases and J 3 bases, leaving 9 bases between the germline ends. The CDR3 covers 13 residues. Germline CDR1 reads ENHRY; CDR2 reads SYGVKD. With regard to this clone: The antigen remains unidentified.

About 30,000 T cell genomes, or about 190 ng DNA, went into the sorted-subset replicate PCRs. Some clones are missing from TCRdb's copy, which holds only in-frame ones; the method was immunoSEQ multiplex PCR. Among 750,000 to 1,000,000 clones, about 92% were seen once, and the ten largest hold 20% to 30%. Regarding the study as a whole: What rarefaction showed was incomplete sorted-subset sequencing despite large depth. Naive subsets usually exceeded memory subsets in estimated richness.

Naive-designated CD8 cells lacked CD45RO, were positively enriched for CCR7, and omitted terminally differentiated effector memory CD45RA+ cells. The clonotype originates from a man younger than 45 in good health. Material for sequencing was naive CD8+ T cells sorted from blood. The J gene is TRBJ2-3, the V gene TRBV10-3; no definite D call. The CDR3 DNA sequence: TGTGCCATCAGTTTGACAAAAACAGATACGCAGTATTTT. Amino acid sequence: CAISLTKTDTQYF.